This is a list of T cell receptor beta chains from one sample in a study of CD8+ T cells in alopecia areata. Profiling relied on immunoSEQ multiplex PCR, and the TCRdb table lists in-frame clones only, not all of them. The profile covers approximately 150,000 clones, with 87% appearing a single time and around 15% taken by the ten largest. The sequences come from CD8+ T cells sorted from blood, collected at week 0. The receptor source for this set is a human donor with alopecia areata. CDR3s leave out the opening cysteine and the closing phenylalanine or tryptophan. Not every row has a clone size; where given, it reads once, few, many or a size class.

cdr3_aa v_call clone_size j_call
ASRNQGAFNQPQH TRBV4-1 . TRBJ1-5
ASSLFPGQNTGELF TRBV5-6 . TRBJ2-2
ASSHGPSSSYEQY TRBV18 . TRBJ2-7
ASSDGGTDTQY TRBV5-8 . TRBJ2-3
AALGTGHLSNQPQH TRBV19 . TRBJ1-5
ASSFSISFNEQF TRBV6-5 . TRBJ2-1
ASSHPSGRADHNEQF TRBV14 . TRBJ2-1
SVEDRGQEAQY TRBV29-1 . TRBJ2-5
ASSEDMVQFINEQF TRBV6-1 . TRBJ2-1
ASSPGMSYEQY TRBV11-2 few TRBJ2-7
ASSFMSGGYNEQF TRBV7-3 once TRBJ2-1
ASSLFRGPGGRYNEQF TRBV7-8 . TRBJ2-1
ASSLGGGSYEQY TRBV4-1 . TRBJ2-7
ASSSPTGQGDYGYT TRBV11-2 once TRBJ1-2
ALTGTFSYEQY TRBV23-1 . TRBJ2-7
ASSLSWDISNQPQH TRBV27 . TRBJ1-5
ASSLEQGRHNEQF TRBV7-9 once TRBJ2-1
ASSSQGNYGYT TRBV11-2 . TRBJ1-2
ASSWTGTSTEQY TRBV14 once TRBJ2-7
ASSLWRGDYEQY TRBV5-4 once TRBJ2-7
ASRGTEQY TRBV2 . TRBJ2-7
SVDTGELF TRBV29-1 few TRBJ2-2
ASSQVPGEYEQY TRBV4-1 . TRBJ2-7
ASSYARHTEAF TRBV6-5 . TRBJ1-1
ASSQGERGTDTQY TRBV4-2 . TRBJ2-3
ASSLVSGAGELF TRBV5-1 . TRBJ2-2
ASSITTGNEQF TRBV19 . TRBJ2-1
SVETSGGFTDTQY TRBV29-1 . TRBJ2-3
ASSSAGSLPDNEQF TRBV27 . TRBJ2-1